This is a list of T cell receptor beta chains from one sample in a study of blood T cell repertoires in COVID-19. Sequencing was performed with immunoSEQ multiplex PCR; in TCRdb, only in-frame clones are kept and a portion is missing. The sample has approximately 62,000 clones; more than 80% are singletons. Sequencing was performed on peripheral blood. Receptor source: a human donor with active COVID-19. The donor label of this sample is uncertain. Each CDR3 is given with its conserved first and last residue. Not all rows give a size; the values are once, few, many and, for expanded clones, a class.

V gene	clone size	J gene	CDR3 protein
TRBV28	-	TRBJ1-5	CASRNDPTGGQPQHF
TRBV5-4	-	TRBJ2-3	CASSIGAGSTDTQYF
TRBV4-3	once	TRBJ1-1	CASSHAGTARAEAFF
TRBV4-2	-	TRBJ2-2	CASSLRLAGGNTGELFF
TRBV3-1/TRBV3-2	-	TRBJ2-7	CASSLPLAWEQYF
TRBV3-1/TRBV3-2	-	TRBJ2-3	CASSQALAAVSTDTQYF
TRBV28	-	TRBJ1-4	CASSLRQSATNEKLFF
TRBV2	-	TRBJ1-1	CASSVRGDTEAFF
TRBV19	-	TRBJ2-1	CASTLDRAHYNEQFF
TRBV24-1	-	TRBJ2-3	CATSDLEGAIDTQYF
TRBV7-2	-	TRBJ1-1	CASSLAPGASTEAFF
TRBV18	-	TRBJ2-1	CASSAEGSGNVYNEQFF
TRBV6-1	-	TRBJ2-5	CASSEWGGGETQYF
TRBV27	-	TRBJ2-3	CASSSSGGTDTQYF
TRBV30	-	TRBJ1-2	CAWSGGNYGYTF
TRBV9	-	TRBJ2-2	CASSEGLHTGELFF
TRBV11-3	-	TRBJ2-2	CASSQGTTGELFF
TRBV5-1	-	TRBJ2-1	CASSTGTRENEQFF
TRBV28	-	TRBJ1-5	CASSSLTEYSNQPQHF
TRBV3-1/TRBV3-2	-	TRBJ2-2	CASSPSGVVGELFF
TRBV9	-	TRBJ2-5	CASSGGTRGEETQYF
TRBV5-1	-	TRBJ2-3	CASSSGQIGSDTQYF
TRBV24-1	once	TRBJ2-1	CATSDPGRIGNEQFF
TRBV6-1	-	TRBJ2-2	CASSERPGTGELFF
TRBV19	-	TRBJ2-5	CASSSRGTQETQYF
TRBV3-1/TRBV3-2	-	TRBJ1-2	CASSQVAQGDGYTF
TRBV5-6	-	TRBJ1-3	CASSLAGRNSGNTIYF
TRBV11-2	-	TRBJ2-7	CASSAGLVTEQYF
TRBV12-3/TRBV12-4	-	TRBJ2-7	CASSTSGSYEQYF
TRBV5-1	-	TRBJ2-7	CASSKGQGSYEQYF
TRBV24-1	-	TRBJ1-5	CATSGGTVGNQPQHF
TRBV6-6	-	TRBJ1-2	CASNPQDRINYGYTF
TRBV3-1/TRBV3-2	-	TRBJ2-7	CASRPWRGGGSSYEQYF
TRBV5-1	-	TRBJ2-5	CASSPQGGPETQYF
TRBV29-1	-	TRBJ1-1	CSVEETGVSTEAFF
TRBV5-1	-	TRBJ1-3	CASTQTGNGNTIYF
TRBV5-4	-	TRBJ2-7	CASSLARDSRGLNYEQYF
TRBV4-2	-	TRBJ2-3	CASSQAQTSGRAEDTQYF
TRBV6-1	-	TRBJ2-3	CASSEEGRGVGFGTDTQYF
TRBV5-1	-	TRBJ1-1	CASSLAGDIEAFF
TRBV29-1	-	TRBJ2-7	CSVESGQTYEQYF
TRBV19	once	TRBJ1-5	CASSTGLGGINQPQHF
TRBV5-1	-	TRBJ2-5	CASSLASRGGLETQYF
TRBV7-2	once	TRBJ2-7	CASSLGSGHPYEQYF
TRBV18	-	TRBJ2-3	CASSPRATDTQYF
TRBV4-2	-	TRBJ2-5	CASSQGRGPGAETQYF
TRBV7-9	few	TRBJ2-7	CASSWGQGPPYEQYF
TRBV4-3	-	TRBJ2-7	CASSQEPQGAYEQYF
TRBV18	-	TRBJ2-5	CASSPDYSGRAQETQYF
TRBV6-5	-	TRBJ1-2	CASSYGQGNHYGYTF
TRBV3-1/TRBV3-2	-	TRBJ2-1	CASMGLAGVNEQFF